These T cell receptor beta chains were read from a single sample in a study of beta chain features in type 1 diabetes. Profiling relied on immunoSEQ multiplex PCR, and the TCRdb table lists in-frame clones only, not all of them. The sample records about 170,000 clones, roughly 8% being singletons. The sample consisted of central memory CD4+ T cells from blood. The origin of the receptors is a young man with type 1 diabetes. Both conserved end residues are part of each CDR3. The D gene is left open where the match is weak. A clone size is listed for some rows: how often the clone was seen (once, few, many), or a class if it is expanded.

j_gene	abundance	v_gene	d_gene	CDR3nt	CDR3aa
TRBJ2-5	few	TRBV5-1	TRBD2	TGCGCCAGCAGCCCTAGCGGGATAGAAGAGACCCAGTACTTC	CASSPSGIEETQYF
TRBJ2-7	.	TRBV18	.	TGTGCCAGCGCACTAGAGTCCGACGAGCAGTACTTC	CASALESDEQYF
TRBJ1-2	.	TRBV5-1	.	TGCGCCAGCTCACAGGGAAGCCTATCCCTTAACTATGGCTACACCTTC	CASSQGSLSLNYGYTF
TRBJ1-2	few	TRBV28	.	TGTGCCAGCAGTTTACAGGTTACCTATGGCTACACCTTC	CASSLQVTYGYTF
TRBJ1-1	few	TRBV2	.	TGTGCCAGCAGGGGACAATCGAACACTGAAGCTTTCTTT	CASRGQSNTEAFF
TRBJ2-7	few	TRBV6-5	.	TGTGCCACCGCTGGGACTGACTCCTACGAGCAGTACTTC	CATAGTDSYEQYF
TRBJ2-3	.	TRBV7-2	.	TGTGCCAGCAGCTTGGGGCCTGCCACAGATACGCAGTATTTT	CASSLGPATDTQYF
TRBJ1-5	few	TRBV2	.	TGTGCCAGCAGTGCGGAGGGGTCCCAGCCCCAGCATTTT	CASSAEGSQPQHF
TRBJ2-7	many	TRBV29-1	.	TGCAGCGTTGTAGCTTCCCTGCAGGAGCAGTACTTC	CSVVASLQEQYF
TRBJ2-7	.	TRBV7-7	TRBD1	TGTGCCAGCAGCTTACGCCCAGGGGGCTACTACGAGCAGTACTTC	CASSLRPGGYYEQYF
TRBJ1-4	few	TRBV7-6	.	TGTGCCAGCAGCTTAGAGGCGGGGGCCTTCGGCGGATTTGGAAAACTGTTTTTT	CASSLEAGAFGGFGKLFF
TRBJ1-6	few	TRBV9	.	TGTGCCAGCAGCGCTTTCCACAATCCAAGATCACCCCTCCACTTT	CASSAFHNPRSPLHF
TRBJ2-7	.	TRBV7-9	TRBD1	TGTGCCAGCAGCGGACAGGGGCGGGGAGAGCAGTACTTC	CASSGQGRGEQYF
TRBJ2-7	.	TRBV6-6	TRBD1	TGTGCCAGCAGTACACAGAGACAGGGCCGCGAGTACTTC	CASSTQRQGREYF
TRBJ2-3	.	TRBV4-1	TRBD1	TGCGCCAGCAGCCAAGATGGGACAGGGGATACGCAGTATTTT	CASSQDGTGDTQYF
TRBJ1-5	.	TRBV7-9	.	TGTGCCAGCAGCTTAGATGGCAGGGAGGGTCAGCCCCAGCATTTT	CASSLDGREGQPQHF
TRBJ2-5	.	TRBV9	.	TGTGCCAGCAGCGTAGGACATCAAGAGACCCAGTACTTC	CASSVGHQETQYF
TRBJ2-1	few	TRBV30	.	TGTGCCTGGATGCGGCAGGGCTCCTACAATGAGCAGTTCTTC	CAWMRQGSYNEQFF
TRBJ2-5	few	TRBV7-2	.	TGTGCCAGCAGCTTTAGTGCTAGCGCAGAGACCCAGTACTTC	CASSFSASAETQYF
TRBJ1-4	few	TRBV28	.	TGTGCCAGCAGTTCGGACGGGACACTAGATGAAAAACTGTTTTTT	CASSSDGTLDEKLFF
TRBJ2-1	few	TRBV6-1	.	TGTGCCAGCAGTGATTTGGGTCGGGGTCTCTTCAATGAGCAGTTCTTC	CASSDLGRGLFNEQFF
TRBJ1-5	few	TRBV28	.	TGTGCCAGCACTTTGGGGGCGGTGGGGGCGGGTCAGCCCCAGCATTTT	CASTLGAVGAGQPQHF
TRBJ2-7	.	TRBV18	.	TGTGCCAGCTCGCCCGCGGGTTCGGCCGGATCCTACGAGCAGTACTTC	CASSPAGSAGSYEQYF
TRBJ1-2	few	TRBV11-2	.	TGTGCCAGCAGCTTAGATTTGGGGGCGGTGGGCTACACCTTC	CASSLDLGAVGYTF
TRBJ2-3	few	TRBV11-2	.	TGTGCCAGTACTACCTTGACTAGGAACACAGATACGCAGTATTTT	CASTTLTRNTDTQYF
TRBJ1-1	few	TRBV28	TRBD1	TGTGCCAGCAGTCCGCCGGCAGGGGGCAGATATACTGAAGCTTTCTTT	CASSPPAGGRYTEAFF
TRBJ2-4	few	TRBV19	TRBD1	TGTGCCAGTAGTACCTGGGACAGGTCGAACATTCAGTACTTC	CASSTWDRSNIQYF
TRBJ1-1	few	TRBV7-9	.	TGTGCCAGCAGCCCTCACGGTGTCAGGGGTTCGAACACTGAAGCTTTCTTT	CASSPHGVRGSNTEAFF
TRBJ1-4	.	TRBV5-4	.	TGTGCCAGCAGCCCCACAGGGACCACTAATGAAAAACTGTTTTTT	CASSPTGTTNEKLFF
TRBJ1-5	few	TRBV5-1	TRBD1	TGCGCCAGCAGCCTAACAGGGGCCCATAATCAGCCCCAGCATTTT	CASSLTGAHNQPQHF
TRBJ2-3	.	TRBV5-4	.	TGTGCCAGCAGCATCATGGCCGGCGGAAGAGGCACAGATACGCAGTATTTT	CASSIMAGGRGTDTQYF
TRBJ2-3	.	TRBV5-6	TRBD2	TGTGCCAGCACCATACTAGCGGCCACAGATACGCAGTATTTT	CASTILAATDTQYF
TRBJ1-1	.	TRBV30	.	TGTGCCTGGAGTTTAAGGGGCGGCACTGAAGCTTTCTTT	CAWSLRGGTEAFF
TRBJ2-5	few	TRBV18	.	TGTGCCAGCTCACCTAACCAAGAGACCCAGTACTTC	CASSPNQETQYF
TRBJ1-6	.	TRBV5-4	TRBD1	TGTGCCAGCAGTCATGGGGACAGGCCCGCGAATTCACCCCTCCACTTT	CASSHGDRPANSPLHF
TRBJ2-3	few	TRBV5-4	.	TGTGCCAGCAGCTTGAACAGGGGCACAGATACGCAGTATTTT	CASSLNRGTDTQYF
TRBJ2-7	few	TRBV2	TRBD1	TGTGCCAGCAGTTCCCCCGGACAGGGTGGGGTGGGGGAGCAGTACTTC	CASSSPGQGGVGEQYF
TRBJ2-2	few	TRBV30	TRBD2	TGTGCCTACAAGCGGGGACCCACCGGGGAGCTGTTTTTT	CAYKRGPTGELFF
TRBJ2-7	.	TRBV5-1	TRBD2	TGCGCCAGCAGCTTCCAGCGGGAGGCTACCTACGAGCAGTACTTC	CASSFQREATYEQYF
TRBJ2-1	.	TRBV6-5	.	TGTGCCAGCAGGCCCCGACCGGGTGAGCAGTTCTTC	CASRPRPGEQFF
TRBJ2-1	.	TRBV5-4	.	TGTGCCAGCAGCTTGCGGAGCTCCTACAATGAGCAGTTCTTC	CASSLRSSYNEQFF
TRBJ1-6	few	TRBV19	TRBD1	TGTGCCAGTAACTCGGGCGTGGGACAGGTTAATTCACCCCTCCACTTT	CASNSGVGQVNSPLHF
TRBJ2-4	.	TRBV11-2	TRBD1	TGTGCCAGCAGCTTAGCTTTTTACAGGGGCCTTGAAAACATTCAGTACTTC	CASSLAFYRGLENIQYF
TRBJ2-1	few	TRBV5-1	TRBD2	TGCGCCAGCAGCTTAGGGACTACCCGGGGGAATGAGCAGTTCTTC	CASSLGTTRGNEQFF
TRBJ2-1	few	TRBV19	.	TGTGCCAGTAGTCTATACCGTATAGACGGGTCCCACAATGAGCAGTTCTTC	CASSLYRIDGSHNEQFF
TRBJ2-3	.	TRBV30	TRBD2	TGTGCCTGGACTAGCGGGGACGCTAGCACAGATACGCAGTATTTT	CAWTSGDASTDTQYF
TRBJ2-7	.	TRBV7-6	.	TGTGCCAGCAGCTTAGCAGGGAGGGGGGAGCAGTACTTC	CASSLAGRGEQYF
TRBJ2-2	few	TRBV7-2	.	TGTGCCAGCAGCTTGGCGGGGCCGTCCTGGGAGCTGTTTTTT	CASSLAGPSWELFF
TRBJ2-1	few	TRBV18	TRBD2	TGTGCCAGCTCACCTACCGGGACTAGCCGCAATGAGCAGTTCTTC	CASSPTGTSRNEQFF
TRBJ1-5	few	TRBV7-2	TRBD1	TGTGCCAGCAGCTCACGGACAGGGAGGCAGCCCCAGCATTTT	CASSSRTGRQPQHF
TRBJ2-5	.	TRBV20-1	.	TGCAGTGCGACACAAGAGACCCAGTACTTC	CSATQETQYF
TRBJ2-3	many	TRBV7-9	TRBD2	TGTGCCAGCAGCACACCCTCCTTGGGACTAGCGGGCACAGATACGCAGTATTTT	CASSTPSLGLAGTDTQYF
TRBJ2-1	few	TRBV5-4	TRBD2	TGTGCCAGCAGCCGCACAAAAGGAGCGGGAACTTCCAACAATGAGCAGTTCTTC	CASSRTKGAGTSNNEQFF
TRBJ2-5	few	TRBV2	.	TGTGCCAGCAGTGGAGAAGGGAGAGAGACCCAGTACTTC	CASSGEGRETQYF
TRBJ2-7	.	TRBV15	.	TGTGCCACCAGCAGAGATAGGAGCTACGAGCAGTACTTC	CATSRDRSYEQYF